The source of this T cell receptor beta chain is a study of blood T cell repertoires in COVID-19. Produced via immunoSEQ multiplex PCR; TCRdb's table is partial and in-frame only. In the table there are 280,000 or so clones, 83% of which are singletons. The source material was peripheral blood. This TCR was recovered from a woman between 50 and 59 years old who had recovered from COVID-19.

The CDR3 DNA sequence: TGTGCCAGCAGTTTATATCAGGGACATAGCAATCAGCCCCAGCATTTT. It is translated as CASSLYQGHSNQPQHF. The rearrangement uses TRBV28 and TRBJ1-5; TRBD1 might be the D (6 bases). V gave up 1 base and J gave up 0 bases, with 10 bases separating them. Germline lookup yields CDR1 MDHEN and CDR2 SYDVKM. The CDR3 runs to 16 residues.